These 32 T cell receptor beta chains share one sample of origin, sequenced in a study of T cell clones after liver transplantation (dated 2019 in TCRdb). The library relied on the immunoSEQ multiplex PCR assay. TCRdb obtained this table from immuneACCESS and retained in-frame rearrangements with V and J assigned. These tables miss some clones; where compared with another copy, unresolved V genes account for less than half of the shortfall, and the remainder is unexplained. This sample is represented by more than 95,000 clones; over 75% of them were singletons. More than 0.8% of the sample goes to the ten largest clones. The sequencing here drew on CD4+ T cells from blood, taken 12 months after liver transplant. The receptors stem from a human patient who received a liver transplant. After a transplant, some of the T cells may come from the graft donor.

The chain is built from TRBV2 and TRBJ2-1; TRBD1 matches 9 bases. The length of the CDR3 is 13 residues. Germline V gives CDR1 SNHLY, CDR2 FYNNEI. Trimming took 6 bases from V and 8 from J; bases not matched to a gene: 5. The DNA for the CDR3 is TGTGCCAGCAGACCGGACAGGGGATATGAGCAGTTCTTC. It encodes CASRPDRGYEQFF.

In this sample, this clone turned up a few times. This chain links TRBV11-3 with TRBJ2-2; 9 nucleotides align to TRBD2. The CDR3 has 17 residues. CDR1 and CDR2 (germline): SGHNT, YENEEA. Trimming took 5 bases from V and 6 from J; bases not matched to a gene: 13. CDR3 DNA sequence: TGTGCCAGCAGCCCGCTCCGAGCGGGAGGTCTACCCGGGGAGCTGTTTTTT. As protein: CASSPLRAGGLPGELFF.

This chain uses TRBV18 with TRBJ2-7; D is undetermined. The V end lost 6 bases, the J end lost 3 bases, and 12 bases lay between the germline ends. Germline loops: CDR1 KGHSH, CDR2 LQKENI. This CDR3 has 13 residues. For the CDR3, the DNA is TGTGCCAGCTCCTTTCAGGCAGGCTACGAGCAGTACTTC. This sequence encodes CASSFQAGYEQYF.

This clone was observed a single time. This sequence joins TRBV18 and TRBJ2-3; D uncertain. Trimming took off 6 bases at V and 2 bases at J, with 12 bases between the two ends. Looked up from germline, CDR1 is KGHSH and CDR2 is LQKENI. CDR3 length: 14 residues. The CDR3 is CASSNGISTDTQYF. The CDR3 DNA reads TGTGCCAGCTCCAATGGGATTTCCACAGATACGCAGTATTTT.

The chain carries TRBV7-9 and TRBJ2-2; D unresolved. The CDR3 is 11 amino acids. Trimming removed 3 bases from V and 7 bases from J, with 3 bases in between. Germline CDR1 and CDR2: SEHNR and FQNEAQ (reference sequence). The CDR3 loop is CASSFNGELFF. The CDR3 DNA is TGTGCCAGCAGCTTTAACGGGGAGCTGTTTTTT.

This sequence joins TRBV7-8 and TRBJ2-1, with TRBD2 as a possible D gene (6 bases). Germline V lookup: CDR1 SGHVS, CDR2 FQNEAQ. V lost 1 base, J lost 0 bases, and 10 bases lay in between. The CDR3 has 16 residues. CDR3 nucleotides: TGTGCCAGCAGCTTAGTCGGGGGAAGCTCCTACAATGAGCAGTTCTTC. Encoded protein: CASSLVGGSSYNEQFF.

The CDR3 DNA reads TGCGCCAGCGGCGGGGACCTAGGCGACCGGGAGCTGTTTTTT. It is translated as CASGGDLGDRELFF. The chain recombines TRBV5-1 with TRBJ2-2; a weak D match, TRBD2 (6 bases). Trimming stripped 7 bases from V and 9 bases from J, with 19 bases between. This CDR3 comprises 14 residues. Per germline, CDR1 SGHRS and CDR2 YFSETQ.

The genes are TRBV29-1 and TRBJ2-7, with D perhaps matching TRBD1 or TRBD2 (5 bases each). The germline V gene encodes CDR1 SQVTM and CDR2 ANQGSEA. The CDR3 loop spans 12 amino acids. V was cut by 3 bases and J by 5 bases, with 11 bases left in between. The CDR3 DNA is TGCAGCGTTGAGAGAGGGACCAACGAGCAGTACTTC. This sequence encodes CSVERGTNEQYF.

The CDR3 sequence is CASSLVASGNYNEQFF. CDR3 bases: TGCGCCAGCAGCTTGGTGGCTAGCGGAAACTACAATGAGCAGTTCTTC. This chain links TRBV5-1 with TRBJ2-1, with 7 positions matching TRBD2. The germline CDR1 and CDR2 sequences are SGHRS and YFSETQ. V lost 0 bases to trimming and J lost 3 bases; unmatched junction nucleotides: 6. The CDR3 runs to 16 residues. The whole variable domain, remainder taken from reference TRBV5-1 and TRBJ2-1, is KAGVTQTPRYLIKTRGQQVTLSCSPISGHRSVSWYQQTPGQGLQFLFEYFSETQRNKGNFPGRFSGRQFSNSRSEMNVSTLELGDSALYLCASSLVASGNYNEQFFGPGTRLTVL.

The V call is TRBV2, the J call TRBJ2-7; 13 bases match TRBD2. Germline trimming cut 5 bases from V and 4 bases from J; bases unmatched to any gene: 17. CDR1 is SNHLY and CDR2 is FYNNEI in the germline V gene. The CDR3 is made up of 19 amino acids. The CDR3 coding sequence is TGTGCCAGCAGTAGACCAAAGGGGCGGACTAGCGGGAGTATATACGAGCAGTACTTC. Amino acids: CASSRPKGRTSGSIYEQYF.

A note on this clone: At one end, the junction sequence differs from germline, possibly due to a read error. The chain combines TRBV7-8 with TRBJ2-3, with TRBD2 matching over 9 bases. Germline CDR1 reads SGHVS; CDR2 reads FQNEAQ. This CDR3 spans 14 amino acids. The CDR3 nucleotides read TGTGCCGGCAGCTTAGCGGGAGCAGGAGATACGCAGTATTTT. Translation gives CAGSLAGAGDTQYF.

This clone was detected once. V gene TRBV30 combines with J gene TRBJ2-5; TRBD2 agrees at 7 bases. This CDR3 has 13 residues. The V gene's germline CDR1 is GTSNPN and CDR2 SVGIG (reference sequence). Trimming removed 5 bases from V and 1 base from J; junction bases left unmatched: 4. The CDR3 spells CAWGSGIQETQYF. The CDR3 nucleotides read TGTGCCTGGGGAAGCGGGATCCAAGAGACCCAGTACTTC.

The V call is TRBV28, the J call TRBJ2-3; a possible D gene is TRBD2 (5 bases). This CDR3 has 12 residues. Germline loops: CDR1 MDHEN, CDR2 SYDVKM. The V gene lost 8 bases and the J gene lost 4 bases, with 10 bases spanning the gap. The CDR3, as DNA: TGTGCCAGCCCTTCGGGATCAGATACGCAGTATTTT. Encoded protein: CASPSGSDTQYF.

The V and J genes are TRBV7-2 and TRBJ2-3, with D possibly TRBD2 on 6 matching bases. The CDR3 is made up of 14 amino acids. Trimming cost V 5 bases and J 2 bases, with 11 bases left between them. The germline V gene has CDR1 SGHTA and CDR2 FQGNSA. The CDR3 DNA reads TGTGCCAGCAGCCGCGGACTAAACACAGATACGCAGTATTTT. It codes for CASSRGLNTDTQYF.

The chain recombines TRBV28 with TRBJ2-7; perhaps TRBD1 as D (8 bases). Germline-derived CDR1 and CDR2 are MDHEN and SYDVKM. The V and J ends lost 6 bases and 0 bases respectively, with 24 bases between them. CDR3 length: 18 residues. The CDR3, as DNA: TGTGCCAGCAGACAAAGCGGGGACAGGCGAAGTAGCTCCTACGAGCAGTACTTC. Residues: CASRQSGDRRSSSYEQYF.

V usage is TRBV18 and J usage is TRBJ2-5; TRBD1 aligns across 8 bases. The CDR3 runs 13 residues. Per the germline V gene, CDR1 is KGHSH and CDR2 is LQKENI. With V trimmed by 1 base and J by 5 bases, 0 bases remained unmatched. The CDR3 DNA sequence: TGTGCCAGCTCACCACGACAGGGGGAGACCCAGTACTTC. This codes for CASSPRQGETQYF.

This sequence joins TRBV5-8 and TRBJ2-2; 9 bases align to TRBD1. This CDR3 has 16 residues. V gave up 4 bases and J gave up 4 bases; unmatched junction bases: 8. Germline-derived CDR1 and CDR2 are SGHTS and YDEGEE. The CDR3, as DNA: TGTGCCAGCAGCATGGGGACAGGGTTTAGCACCGGGGAGCTGTTTTTT. Translated: CASSMGTGFSTGELFF.

The chain combines TRBV2 with TRBJ2-5; D is ambiguous. From germline, CDR1 is SNHLY and CDR2 FYNNEI. This CDR3 contains 14 residues. Trimming took off 0 bases at V and 2 bases at J, with 7 bases between the two ends. The CDR3 reads CASSEATRQETQYF. As DNA, the CDR3 is TGTGCCAGCAGTGAAGCGACCAGACAAGAGACCCAGTACTTC.

V and J are TRBV19 and TRBJ2-3; D may be TRBD1 (6 bases). The CDR3 has 13 amino acids. Germline CDR1 is LNHDA and CDR2 is SQIVND (reference sequence). Trimming left V 5 bases short and J 4 bases short, with 10 bases between. The DNA of the CDR3 is TGTGCCAGTAGTCTCGGGACATCAGATACGCAGTATTTT. The encoded protein is CASSLGTSDTQYF. The full variable domain, its missing parts supplied by reference TRBV19 and TRBJ2-3, is DGGITQSPKYLFRKEGQNVTLSCEQNLNHDAMYWYRQDPGQGLRLIYYSQIVNDFQKGDIAEGYSVSREKKESFPLTVTSAQKNPTAFYLCASSLGTSDTQYFGPGTRLTVL.

The genes are TRBV7-2 and TRBJ2-2; either TRBD1 or TRBD2 may fit D (5 bases each). V lost 1 base, J lost 1 base, and 10 bases lay in between. Germline V gene data show CDR1 as SGHTA and CDR2 as FQGNSA. This CDR3 contains 16 residues. DNA of the CDR3: TGTGCCAGCAGCTTAGTCCCAGGGAGGAACACCGGGGAGCTGTTTTTT. Translated, it gives CASSLVPGRNTGELFF.

The CDR3 DNA reads TGTGCCAGTAGCACAGGGCAGGGGGCGAACACCGGGGAGCTGTTTTTT. Translation: CASSTGQGANTGELFF. V is TRBV19 and J is TRBJ2-2; 7 positions agree with TRBD1. The CDR3 has 16 amino acids. Germline CDR1 LNHDA, CDR2 SQIVND (reference sequence). Trimming at V came to 6 bases and at J to 0 bases, leaving 7 bases not matched to a gene.

This rearrangement joins TRBV5-1 to TRBJ1-5; no firm D call. Germline V gene sequence: CDR1 SGHRS, CDR2 YFSETQ. There are 15 residues in the CDR3. The ends were cut back, 0 bases at V and 4 bases at J, with 11 bases in the middle. The CDR3 here is CASSLGPPVNQPQHF. As DNA, the CDR3 is TGCGCCAGCAGCTTGGGACCACCCGTAAATCAGCCCCAGCATTTT.

V is TRBV30 and J is TRBJ1-5; D is unclear. The V gene's germline CDR1 is GTSNPN and CDR2 SVGIG (reference sequence). Trimming stripped 1 base from V and 4 bases from J, with 8 bases between. The CDR3 length is 13 residues. The CDR3 bases are TGTGCCTGGAGTGCACAGCAGAATCAGCCCCAGCATTTT. This sequence encodes CAWSAQQNQPQHF.

The rearrangement joins TRBV10-3 to TRBJ2-1; the D is unclear. The ends were cut back, 4 bases at V and 5 bases at J, with 9 bases in the middle. Germline lookup yields CDR1 ENHRY and CDR2 SYGVKD. The CDR3 covers 13 residues. The CDR3 sequence: CAISANGNNEQFF. As DNA, the CDR3 is TGTGCCATCAGTGCTAACGGTAACAATGAGCAGTTCTTC.

The chain combines TRBV7-2 with TRBJ1-1; TRBD1 matches at 7 bases. Per germline, CDR1 SGHTA and CDR2 FQGNSA. Unmatched junction bases numbered 9, after V lost 5 bases and J lost 0 bases. The length of the CDR3 is 16 residues. For the CDR3, the DNA is TGTGCCAGCAGCCCGCAGGGGGAGGTTATGAACACTGAAGCTTTCTTT. Translated, it gives CASSPQGEVMNTEAFF.

The rearrangement links TRBV5-1 to TRBJ1-1, with a possible D match to TRBD1 (6 bases). V was shortened by 4 bases and J by 1 base, with 11 bases between the two germline ends. CDR3 length equals 14 residues. Germline values: CDR1 SGHRS, CDR2 YFSETQ. DNA for the CDR3: TGCGCCAGCAGCCCGGCGGGACAGAACACTGAAGCTTTCTTT. Its translation: CASSPAGQNTEAFF.

This chain links TRBV7-8 with TRBJ2-7; 8 bases line up with TRBD1. Germline values: CDR1 SGHVS, CDR2 FQNEAQ. With 3 bases clipped from V and 4 bases from J, the junction kept 2 bases outside the gene matches. CDR3 length: 13 residues. Written as DNA, the CDR3 is TGTGCCAGCAGCTTCGGACAGGGATACGAGCAGTACTTC. Translated, it gives CASSFGQGYEQYF.

This chain links TRBV11-2 with TRBJ2-7; D assignment may be TRBD1 or TRBD2 (5 bases each). This CDR3 has 14 residues. The V end lost 2 bases, the J end lost 6 bases, and 14 bases lay between the germline ends. The germline V gene has CDR1 SGHAT and CDR2 FQNNGV. CDR3 nucleotide sequence: TGTGCCAGCAGCTTAAGTTTTGGGACGATCGAGCAGTACTTC. Translating it yields CASSLSFGTIEQYF.

The rearrangement joins TRBV19 to TRBJ1-3; TRBD1 might be the D (5 bases). Trimming took off 4 bases at V and 0 bases at J, with 10 bases between the two ends. CDR3 length: 15 amino acids. Germline values: CDR1 LNHDA, CDR2 SQIVND (reference sequence). The CDR3 protein is CASSSGDSSGNTIYF. CDR3 in DNA: TGTGCCAGTAGTAGTGGCGACAGCTCTGGAAACACCATATATTTT.

The chain recombines TRBV5-1 with TRBJ1-4, with TRBD1 matching 10 bases. V was pared by 4 bases and J by 5 bases, with 5 bases of the junction left unmatched. This CDR3 is built from 15 residues. The germline CDR1 and CDR2 sequences are SGHRS and YFSETQ. The CDR3 sequence is CASSADRGRNEKLFF. CDR3 nucleotide sequence: TGCGCCAGCAGCGCTGACAGGGGGCGGAATGAAAAACTGTTTTTT.

V usage is TRBV6-1 and J usage is TRBJ1-1; the match to TRBD1 covers 7 bases. V lost 4 bases and J lost 4; bases outside the gene matches: 12. Germline CDR1 and CDR2: MNHNS and SASEGT. The CDR3 covers 16 residues. CDR3 sequence: CASSVGQARGLTEAFF. The CDR3 nucleotides read TGTGCCAGCAGTGTCGGACAGGCCCGGGGACTCACTGAAGCTTTCTTT.

V usage is TRBV6-1 and J usage is TRBJ1-2, with D uncertain. Between the trimmed V and J ends, which lost 3 bases and 0 bases, there was a span of 2 bases. The CDR3 contains 12 residues. CDR1 and CDR2 from the germline V gene are MNHNS and SASEGT. For the CDR3, the DNA is TGTGCCAGCAGTGACACTAACTATGGCTACACCTTC. The encoded protein is CASSDTNYGYTF.